These 9 T cell receptor beta chains originate from one sample sequenced in a study of prognosis after radiotherapy for stage I lung cancer. It was by two-round multiplex PCR that TCR beta CDR3 was amplified from genomic DNA. Initially, in first-round PCR, primers specific to each TRBV and TRBJ gene were used. TCRdb reprocessed the multiplex PCR reads via MiXCR and lists one record per CDR3 protein. The sample includes around 31,000 distinct CDR3 sequences, 40% to 60% of them seen just once. Sample: PBMCs, taken before or after stereotactic body radiation therapy (not recorded which). These receptors all stem from a donor over 45 with non-small cell lung cancer.

By share, this clonotype ranks as medium-sized. The genes are TRBV6-2 or TRBV6-3 and TRBJ2-2; D tentatively fits TRBD1 or TRBD2 (6 bases each). This CDR3 is 17 amino acids long. Germline-derived CDR1 and CDR2 are MNHEY and SVGEGT. Trimming removed 2 bases from V and 1 base from J, with 14 bases in between. CDR3: CASSYPQGGGNTGELFF. DNA for the CDR3: TGTGCCAGCAGTTACCCCCAAGGGGGAGGGAACACCGGGGAGCTGTTTTTT.

A word on this clonotype: A read error is the likely source, as a far larger clone sits one nucleotide away. The chain recombines TRBV2 with TRBJ2-2; tentatively, D is TRBD2 (5 bases). The CDR3 contains 15 residues. V was trimmed by 9 bases and J by 1 base, leaving 15 bases between them. Germline V gene sequence: CDR1 SNHLY, CDR2 FYNNEI. DNA for the CDR3: TGTGCCAGTTTAACTAGGACGGTGAACACCGGGGAGCTGTTTTTT. Its translation: CASLTRTVNTGELFF.

This clonotype was detected only once. This sequence joins TRBV7-3 and TRBJ2-1; D is perhaps TRBD2 (5 bases). Germline CDR1 reads SGHTA; CDR2 reads FQGTGA. This CDR3 is 15 amino acids long. Deletions cut 5 bases from V and 9 bases from J, with 20 bases between. The CDR3 DNA reads TGTGCCAGCAGCACGTCTATCGAGAGGGCCAGTGAGCAGTTCTTC. Its translation: CASSTSIERASEQFF.

This clonotype was detected many times. The chain has TRBV20-1 and TRBJ1-4; D may be TRBD1 (5 bases). CDR1 and CDR2 from the germline V gene are DFQATT and SNEGSKA (reference sequence). The CDR3 has 15 amino acids. Trimming pared 0 bases from V and 2 bases from J, leaving 10 bases between. In nucleotides, the CDR3 is TGCAGTGCTAGAGATTCGGGGCAGACTAATGAAAAACTGTTTTTT. This gives the protein CSARDSGQTNEKLFF.

This clonotype was detected ten times or more. The chain joins TRBV7-6 to TRBJ2-2, with D unresolved. The CDR3 is 13 amino acids. Trimming took off 5 bases at V and 6 bases at J, with 10 bases between the two ends. CDR1 is SGHVS and CDR2 is FNYEAQ in the germline V gene. This CDR3 is CASSPDGSGELFF. In nucleotides, the CDR3 is TGTGCCAGCAGCCCCGATGGGTCCGGGGAGCTGTTTTTT.

This chain links TRBV12-3 or TRBV12-4 with TRBJ2-7, with 10 bases matching TRBD1. The V and J ends lost 2 bases and 12 bases, in that order; junction bases with no gene match: 16. This CDR3 comprises 16 residues. CDR3 region: CASSLRRQGASYDRYF. The CDR3 coding sequence is TGTGCCAGCAGTTTACGGAGACAGGGGGCTTCCTACGATCGGTACTTC.

In the case of this clonotype: At one of its ends the junction is not consistent with the germline gene, which may arise from a read error. The chain uses TRBV6-2 or TRBV6-3 and TRBJ1-5; D remains unclear. Germline V gene sequence: CDR1 MNHEY, CDR2 SVGEGT. CDR3 length: 12 residues. The CDR3 DNA follows: TGTGCCAGAAGTGAAGAGTATCAGCCACAGCATTTT. Its protein is CARSEEYQPQHF.

The sample holds many counts of this clonotype. This chain connects TRBV19 to TRBJ2-1; D is uncertain. The CDR3 contains 14 residues. The V gene lost 2 bases and the J gene lost 1 base, with 6 bases spanning the gap. From germline, CDR1 is LNHDA and CDR2 SQIVND (reference sequence). DNA for the CDR3: TGTGCCAGTAGTATACCGGGTTCCTACAATGAGCAGTTCTTC. Translation gives CASSIPGSYNEQFF.

By share, this clonotype ranks as medium-sized (0.01 to 0.1%). The chain employs TRBV24-1 and TRBJ2-2; no clear D. V dropped 2 bases and J dropped 4 bases, with 4 bases sitting between them. This CDR3 comprises 13 residues. Germline CDR1 and CDR2: KGHDR and SFDVKD. CDR3 bases: TGTGCCACCAGTGATTCCCCCACCGGGGAGCTGTTTTTT. This translates into CATSDSPTGELFF.